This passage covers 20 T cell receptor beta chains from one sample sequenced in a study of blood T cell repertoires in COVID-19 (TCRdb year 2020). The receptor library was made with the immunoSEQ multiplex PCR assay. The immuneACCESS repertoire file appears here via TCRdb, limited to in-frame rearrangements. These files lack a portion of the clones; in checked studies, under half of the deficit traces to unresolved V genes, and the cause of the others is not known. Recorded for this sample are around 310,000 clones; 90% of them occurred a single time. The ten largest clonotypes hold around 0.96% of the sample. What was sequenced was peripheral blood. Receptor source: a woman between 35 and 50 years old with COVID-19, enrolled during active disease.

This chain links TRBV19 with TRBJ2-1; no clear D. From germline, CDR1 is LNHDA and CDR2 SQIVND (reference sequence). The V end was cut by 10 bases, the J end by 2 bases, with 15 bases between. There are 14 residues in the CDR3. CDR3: CATSESNPYNEQFF. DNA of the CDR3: TGTGCCACCTCGGAGAGTAACCCCTACAATGAGCAGTTCTTC.

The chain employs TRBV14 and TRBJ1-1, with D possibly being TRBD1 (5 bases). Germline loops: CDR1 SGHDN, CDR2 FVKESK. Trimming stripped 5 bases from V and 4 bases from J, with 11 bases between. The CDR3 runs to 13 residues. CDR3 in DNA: TGTGCCAGCAGCAGTGGACAAGGCACTGAAGCTTTCTTT. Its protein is CASSSGQGTEAFF.

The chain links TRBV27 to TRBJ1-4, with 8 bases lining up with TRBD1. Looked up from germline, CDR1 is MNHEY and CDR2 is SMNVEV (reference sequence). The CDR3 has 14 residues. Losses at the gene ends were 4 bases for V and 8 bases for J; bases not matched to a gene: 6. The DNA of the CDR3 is TGTGCCAGCAGTTCGGACAGGGTTGGAGAAAAACTGTTTTTT. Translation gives CASSSDRVGEKLFF.

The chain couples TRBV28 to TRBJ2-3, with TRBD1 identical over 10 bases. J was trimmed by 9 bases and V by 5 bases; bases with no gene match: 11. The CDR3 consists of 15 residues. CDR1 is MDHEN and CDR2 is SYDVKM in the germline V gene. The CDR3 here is CASSPPGQGIGTQYF. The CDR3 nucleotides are TGTGCCAGCAGTCCGCCGGGACAGGGGATTGGGACGCAGTATTTT.

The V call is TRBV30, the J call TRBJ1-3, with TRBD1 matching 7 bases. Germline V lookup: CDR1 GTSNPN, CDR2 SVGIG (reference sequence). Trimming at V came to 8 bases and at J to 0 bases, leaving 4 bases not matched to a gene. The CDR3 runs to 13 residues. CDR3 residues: CAHGQVSGNTIYF. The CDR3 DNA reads TGTGCCCACGGACAGGTCTCTGGAAACACCATATATTTT.

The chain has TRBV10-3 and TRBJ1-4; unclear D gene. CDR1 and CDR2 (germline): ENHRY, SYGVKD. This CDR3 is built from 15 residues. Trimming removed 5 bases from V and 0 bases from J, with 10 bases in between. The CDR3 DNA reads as TGTGCCATCAGTAACCCTCAGGCAACTAATGAAAAACTGTTTTTT. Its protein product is CAISNPQATNEKLFF.

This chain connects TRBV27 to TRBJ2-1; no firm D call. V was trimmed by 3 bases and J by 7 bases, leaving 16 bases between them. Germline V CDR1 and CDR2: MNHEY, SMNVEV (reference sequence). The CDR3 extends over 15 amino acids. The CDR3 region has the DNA TGTGCCAGCAGTTTTTTTGCGACGCGGCGGAATGAGCAGTTCTTC. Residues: CASSFFATRRNEQFF.

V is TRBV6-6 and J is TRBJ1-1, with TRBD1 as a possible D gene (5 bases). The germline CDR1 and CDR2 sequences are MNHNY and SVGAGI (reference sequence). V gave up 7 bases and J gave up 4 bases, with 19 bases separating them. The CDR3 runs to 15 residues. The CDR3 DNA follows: TGTGCCAGCACCCTCCTCCCCGCGGGGGGCACTGAAGCTTTCTTT. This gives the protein CASTLLPAGGTEAFF.

This CDR3 is CASSPAGWAGELNEQFF. CDR3 sequence (DNA): TGTGCCAGCAGCCCCGCGGGCTGGGCGGGGGAACTCAATGAGCAGTTCTTC. The chain combines TRBV5-4 with TRBJ2-1; the match to TRBD2 covers 7 bases. The CDR3 consists of 17 residues. Looked up from germline, CDR1 is SGHNT and CDR2 is YYREEE (reference sequence). The ends lost 4 bases at V and 6 bases at J; junction bases unmatched: 16.

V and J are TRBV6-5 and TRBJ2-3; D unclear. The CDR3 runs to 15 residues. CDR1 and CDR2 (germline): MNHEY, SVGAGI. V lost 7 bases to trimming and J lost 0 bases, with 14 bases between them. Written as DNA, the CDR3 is TGTGCCAGCAAATTGCCGAAACTCAGCACAGATACGCAGTATTTT. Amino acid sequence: CASKLPKLSTDTQYF.

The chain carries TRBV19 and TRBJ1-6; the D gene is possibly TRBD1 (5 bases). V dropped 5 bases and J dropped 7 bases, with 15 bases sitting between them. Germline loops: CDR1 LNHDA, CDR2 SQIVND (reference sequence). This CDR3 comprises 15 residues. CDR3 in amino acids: CASSERMGQNSPLHF. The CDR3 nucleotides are TGTGCCAGTAGTGAGAGAATGGGGCAGAATTCACCCCTCCACTTT. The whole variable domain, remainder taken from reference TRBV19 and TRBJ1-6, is DGGITQSPKYLFRKEGQNVTLSCEQNLNHDAMYWYRQDPGQGLRLIYYSQIVNDFQKGDIAEGYSVSREKKESFPLTVTSAQKNPTAFYLCASSERMGQNSPLHFGNGTRLTVT.

This CDR3 is CASSFSGGNEQFF. CDR3 bases: TGTGCCAGCAGCTTTAGCGGGGGGAATGAGCAGTTCTTC. This chain uses TRBV3-1 (or the pseudogene TRBV3-2) with TRBJ2-1; 10 nucleotides agree with TRBD2. Germline CDR1 reads LGHDT; CDR2 reads YNNKEL (reference sequence). The CDR3 is 13 amino acids. The V segment lost 5 bases and the J segment 7 bases; nucleotides outside the gene matches: 2.

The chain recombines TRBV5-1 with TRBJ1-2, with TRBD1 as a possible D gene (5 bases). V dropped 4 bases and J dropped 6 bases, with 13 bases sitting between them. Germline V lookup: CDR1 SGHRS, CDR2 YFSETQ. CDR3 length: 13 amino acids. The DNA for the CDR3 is TGCGCCAGCAGCCTCCAAGGGGAGGATGGCTACACCTTC. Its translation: CASSLQGEDGYTF.

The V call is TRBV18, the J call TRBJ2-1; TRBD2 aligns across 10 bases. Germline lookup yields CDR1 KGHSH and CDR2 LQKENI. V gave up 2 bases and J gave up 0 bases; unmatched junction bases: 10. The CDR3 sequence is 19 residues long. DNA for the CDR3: TGTGCCAGCTCACCATCCAGGACTAGCGGATTAAGCTCCTACAATGAGCAGTTCTTC. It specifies CASSPSRTSGLSSYNEQFF.

The CDR3 here is CATSDRADYGYTF. The CDR3 coding sequence is TGTGCCACCAGTGACAGGGCGGACTATGGCTACACCTTC. The chain is built from TRBV24-1 and TRBJ1-2, with a weak D call TRBD1 (5 bases). This CDR3 has 13 residues. Trimming stripped 4 bases from V and 3 bases from J, with 8 bases between. CDR1 is KGHDR and CDR2 is SFDVKD in the germline V gene.

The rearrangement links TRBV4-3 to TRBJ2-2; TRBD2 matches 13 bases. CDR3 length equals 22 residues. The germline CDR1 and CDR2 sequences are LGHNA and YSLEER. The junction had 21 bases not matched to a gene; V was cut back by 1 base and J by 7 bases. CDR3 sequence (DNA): TGCGCCAGCAGCCAAGTCCCTCCGACGTTTACTAGCGGGAGGGCCTCGGTCGGGGAGCTGTTTTTT. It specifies CASSQVPPTFTSGRASVGELFF.

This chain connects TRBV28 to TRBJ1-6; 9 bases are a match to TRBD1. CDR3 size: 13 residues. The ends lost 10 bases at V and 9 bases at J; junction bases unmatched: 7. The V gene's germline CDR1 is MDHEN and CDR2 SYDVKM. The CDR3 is CATRGQGISPLHF. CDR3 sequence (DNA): TGTGCCACCCGGGGACAGGGAATTTCACCCCTCCACTTT.

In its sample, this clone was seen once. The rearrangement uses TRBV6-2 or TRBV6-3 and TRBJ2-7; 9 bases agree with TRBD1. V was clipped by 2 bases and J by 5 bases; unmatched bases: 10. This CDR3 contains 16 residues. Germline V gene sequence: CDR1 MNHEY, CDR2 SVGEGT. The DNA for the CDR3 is TGTGCCAGCAGTTACGCTCCGGGACAGGGTTCCAACGAGCAGTACTTC. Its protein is CASSYAPGQGSNEQYF.

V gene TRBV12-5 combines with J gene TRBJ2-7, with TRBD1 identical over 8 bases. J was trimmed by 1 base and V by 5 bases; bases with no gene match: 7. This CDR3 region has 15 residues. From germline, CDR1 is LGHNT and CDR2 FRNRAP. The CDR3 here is CASGDGQGSSYEQYF. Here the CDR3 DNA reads TGTGCTAGTGGTGATGGACAGGGAAGTTCCTACGAGCAGTACTTC.

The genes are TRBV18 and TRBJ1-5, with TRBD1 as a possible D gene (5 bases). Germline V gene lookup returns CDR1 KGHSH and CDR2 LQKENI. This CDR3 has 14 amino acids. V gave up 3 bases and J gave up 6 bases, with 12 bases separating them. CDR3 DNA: TGTGCCAGCTCACCGATGGGGGGAGGTCAGCCCCAGCATTTT. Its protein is CASSPMGGGQPQHF.